These 22 T cell receptor beta chains were sequenced from one sample in a study of CD8 T cells in Susac syndrome. An input of about 0.5 to 1 ug of RNA was subjected to reverse transcription using random hexamers. TCRdb re-derived calls from the immunoSEQ multiplex PCR reads in MiXCR, one entry per CDR3 protein. Of 100,000 to 150,000 distinct CDR3 sequences in the sample, 90% to 95% are singletons; the top ten hold more than 0.095%. The sequencing input was CD4+ T cells from PBMCs. The receptor source for this set is a human donor in good health.

The V call is TRBV15, the J call TRBJ2-7; possible D gene TRBD1, 6 bases. V gave up 5 bases and J gave up 0 bases, with 11 bases separating them. CDR1 LNHNV and CDR2 YYDKDF come from the germline V gene (reference sequence). There are 14 residues in the CDR3. CDR3 loop: CATSGDRTSYEQYF. The CDR3 nucleotides read TGTGCCACCAGCGGCGACAGGACCTCCTACGAGCAGTACTTC.

The V and J genes are TRBV10-3 and TRBJ2-7, with 9 bases matching TRBD1. Germline lookup yields CDR1 ENHRY and CDR2 SYGVKD. CDR3 length: 14 residues. J lost 4 bases, V lost 6 bases, and 7 bases had no gene match. CDR3 sequence (DNA): TGTGCCATCAGCGGGACAGGGTACTCATACGAGCAGTACTTC. Translation gives CAISGTGYSYEQYF.

The chain couples TRBV2 to TRBJ1-3; D remains unclear. CDR3 size: 16 residues. The germline gives CDR1 SNHLY, CDR2 FYNNEI. V dropped 4 bases and J dropped 5 bases, with 18 bases sitting between them. CDR3: CASSVGESMGRNTIYF. DNA of the CDR3: TGTGCCAGCAGTGTCGGGGAATCAATGGGTCGAAACACCATATATTTT.

This clonotype was found once. The chain joins TRBV12-3 or TRBV12-4 to TRBJ2-7; possibly TRBD1 or TRBD2 for D (5 bases each). V was shortened by 4 bases and J by 0 bases, with 13 bases between the two germline ends. The CDR3 is made up of 15 amino acids. CDR3 protein: CASSSGPGSSYEQYF. CDR3 nucleotides: TGTGCCAGCAGTTCGGGACCTGGAAGCTCCTACGAGCAGTACTTC.

The chain recombines TRBV18 with TRBJ2-3, with unresolved D. The CDR3 sequence is 14 residues long. V was shortened by 0 bases and J by 2 bases, with 6 bases between the two germline ends. Germline V gives CDR1 KGHSH, CDR2 LQKENI. CDR3 protein: CASSPPRTTDTQYF. The CDR3 DNA follows: TGTGCCAGCTCACCACCACGAACCACAGATACGCAGTATTTT.

The V call is TRBV29-1, the J call TRBJ2-1; D not resolved. Trimming cost V 1 base and J 3 bases, with 10 bases left between them. The germline V gene encodes CDR1 SQVTM and CDR2 ANQGSEA. CDR3 size: 14 residues. The CDR3 DNA reads TGCAGCGTTGAAGGACTCGTTCGCTACAATGAGCAGTTCTTC. As protein: CSVEGLVRYNEQFF.

The V call is TRBV18, the J call TRBJ1-2; the match to TRBD1 covers 12 bases. CDR3 length: 13 residues. V lost 6 bases, J lost 10 bases, and 6 bases stayed unmatched. Germline loops: CDR1 KGHSH, CDR2 LQKENI. CDR3 sequence: CASSPRDRGLYTF. In DNA, the CDR3 is TGTGCCAGCTCCCCCCGGGACAGGGGGCTCTACACCTTC.

The chain links TRBV28 to TRBJ2-5; the D gene is possibly TRBD1 (5 bases). The CDR3 consists of 12 residues. Trimming removed 6 bases from V and 14 bases from J, with 19 bases in between. Germline CDR1 reads MDHEN; CDR2 reads SYDVKM. The CDR3 loop is CASRVTAREEYF. CDR3 in DNA: TGTGCCAGCAGGGTGACAGCGAGAGAAGAATACTTC.

This sequence joins TRBV6-1 and TRBJ2-7; the match to TRBD1 covers 7 bases. V lost 7 bases and J lost 7; bases outside the gene matches: 7. The CDR3 totals 12 residues. The germline V gene encodes CDR1 MNHNS and CDR2 SASEGT. For the CDR3, the DNA is TGTGCCAGCACAAACACAGGGGTTGAGCAGTACTTC. This translates into CASTNTGVEQYF.

The rearrangement links TRBV15 to TRBJ2-1; weak D call: TRBD2 (5 bases). The CDR3 is 15 residues long. The ends were cut back, 1 base at V and 10 bases at J, with 17 bases in the middle. Germline V lookup: CDR1 LNHNV, CDR2 YYDKDF (reference sequence). The CDR3 here is CATSRGEQAAIEQFF. The CDR3, as DNA: TGTGCCACCAGCAGAGGCGAACAAGCGGCGATAGAGCAGTTCTTC.

The genes are TRBV20-1 and TRBJ2-1; 9 bases are shared with TRBD2. In germline, CDR1 is DFQATT, CDR2 SNEGSKA (reference sequence). The CDR3 is 15 residues long. The trim removed 0 bases at V and 3 bases at J, leaving 3 bases unmatched. CDR3 sequence: CSARDPSGVYNEQFF. In DNA form, the CDR3 reads TGCAGTGCTAGAGACCCTAGCGGGGTCTACAATGAGCAGTTCTTC.

The V and J genes are TRBV15 and TRBJ1-1, with a tentative D call TRBD1 (6 bases). Germline V CDR1 and CDR2: LNHNV, YYDKDF (reference sequence). The V end was cut by 1 base, the J end by 2 bases, with 11 bases between. CDR3 length: 15 residues. The CDR3 sequence is CATSRGGGRNTEAFF. The CDR3, as DNA: TGTGCCACCAGCAGAGGGGGGGGGCGTAACACTGAAGCTTTCTTT.

The table lists this clonotype with a count of one. The chain employs TRBV9 and TRBJ2-6, with 9 bases aligning to TRBD2. In germline, CDR1 is SGDLS, CDR2 YYNGEE. After removal of 1 base from V and 1 base from J, the junction contained 6 bases not matched to a gene. The CDR3 consists of 18 residues. The CDR3 loop is CASSVRLAGSSGANVLTF. In DNA form, the CDR3 reads TGTGCCAGCAGCGTAAGGCTAGCGGGATCTTCTGGGGCCAACGTCCTGACTTTC. Together with reference TRBV9 and TRBJ2-6, the CDR3 gives the full variable domain: DSGVTQTPKHLITATGQRVTLRCSPRSGDLSVYWYQQSLDQGLQFLIQYYNGEERAKGNILERFSAQQFPDLHSELNLSSLELGDSALYFCASSVRLAGSSGANVLTFGAGSRLTVL.

The chain is built from TRBV5-1 and TRBJ2-6; 8 bases are shared with TRBD2. The V gene's germline CDR1 is SGHRS and CDR2 YFSETQ. The CDR3 totals 18 residues. The ends lost 0 bases at V and 2 bases at J; junction bases unmatched: 7. The CDR3 here is CASSLGTSSVPGANVLTF. CDR3 in DNA: TGCGCCAGCAGCTTGGGGACTAGCTCGGTCCCTGGGGCCAACGTCCTGACTTTC.

This rearrangement joins TRBV12-3 or TRBV12-4 to TRBJ2-7, with 9 bases identical to TRBD2. The CDR3 runs 14 residues. Trimming cost V 6 bases and J 5 bases; bases outside gene matches: 8. CDR3 residues: CASRAGLAGNEQYF. DNA for the CDR3: TGTGCCAGCAGGGCAGGTCTAGCGGGAAACGAGCAGTACTTC.

The rearrangement links TRBV2 to TRBJ1-1, with 7 positions matching TRBD1. V trimming: 6 bases; J trimming: 6 bases; junction bases outside the gene matches: 7. There are 13 residues in the CDR3. Germline V gives CDR1 SNHLY, CDR2 FYNNEI. In DNA form, the CDR3 reads TGTGCCAGCAGGGGACAGTCGATAGCTGAAGCTTTCTTT. Translated, it gives CASRGQSIAEAFF.

V gene TRBV27 combines with J gene TRBJ2-3, with a weak D call TRBD1 (6 bases). V was shortened by 3 bases and J by 6 bases, with 13 bases between the two germline ends. The V gene's germline CDR1 is MNHEY and CDR2 SMNVEV (reference sequence). CDR3 length: 14 amino acids. The CDR3 nucleotides are TGTGCCAGCAGTTTGAACAGGGCCAGGGATACGCAGTATTTT. Translated, it gives CASSLNRARDTQYF.

The gene calls are TRBV5-6 and TRBJ2-1; 11 bases align to TRBD2. The V and J ends lost 4 bases and 0 bases, in that order; junction bases with no gene match: 9. The CDR3 is 18 amino acids. The germline V gene encodes CDR1 SGHDT and CDR2 YYEEEE. In DNA form, the CDR3 reads TGTGCCAGCAGCCTTTCTAGCGGGAGGATTAGCTCCTACAATGAGCAGTTCTTC. It yields the protein CASSLSSGRISSYNEQFF.

The chain carries TRBV29-1 and TRBJ2-2; D is perhaps TRBD2 (7 bases). CDR1 is SQVTM and CDR2 is ANQGSEA in the germline V gene. Trimming removed 3 bases from V and 5 bases from J, with 19 bases in between. The CDR3 contains 16 residues. As DNA, the CDR3 is TGCAGCGTTGATTCGCCGGGGGCCGGGGGGACCGGGGAGCTGTTTTTT. Its protein is CSVDSPGAGGTGELFF.

The chain links TRBV6-5 to TRBJ2-2; no clear D. The V gene lost 5 bases and the J gene lost 3 bases, with 10 bases spanning the gap. The CDR3 is made up of 14 amino acids. Germline V gene data show CDR1 as MNHEY and CDR2 as SVGAGI. CDR3 sequence: CASSRLRDTGELFF. Written as DNA, the CDR3 is TGTGCCAGCAGTCGATTACGGGACACCGGGGAGCTGTTTTTT.

The rearrangement links TRBV29-1 to TRBJ2-7; D gene uncertain. Germline lookup yields CDR1 SQVTM and CDR2 ANQGSEA. The CDR3 consists of 12 residues. Trimming removed 1 base at V and 8 bases at J, with 12 bases between. The CDR3 spells CSVEGDFQKQYF. CDR3 DNA sequence: TGCAGCGTTGAAGGAGACTTCCAGAAGCAGTACTTC.

The genes are TRBV12-3 or TRBV12-4 and TRBJ2-5; D possibly corresponds to TRBD1 (5 bases). The CDR3 totals 14 residues. V was clipped by 6 bases and J by 5 bases, with 16 bases between them. CDR3 sequence (DNA): TGTGCCAGCAGGCCGATAGGGGCTGGGGAGACCCAGTACTTC. Translated: CASRPIGAGETQYF.